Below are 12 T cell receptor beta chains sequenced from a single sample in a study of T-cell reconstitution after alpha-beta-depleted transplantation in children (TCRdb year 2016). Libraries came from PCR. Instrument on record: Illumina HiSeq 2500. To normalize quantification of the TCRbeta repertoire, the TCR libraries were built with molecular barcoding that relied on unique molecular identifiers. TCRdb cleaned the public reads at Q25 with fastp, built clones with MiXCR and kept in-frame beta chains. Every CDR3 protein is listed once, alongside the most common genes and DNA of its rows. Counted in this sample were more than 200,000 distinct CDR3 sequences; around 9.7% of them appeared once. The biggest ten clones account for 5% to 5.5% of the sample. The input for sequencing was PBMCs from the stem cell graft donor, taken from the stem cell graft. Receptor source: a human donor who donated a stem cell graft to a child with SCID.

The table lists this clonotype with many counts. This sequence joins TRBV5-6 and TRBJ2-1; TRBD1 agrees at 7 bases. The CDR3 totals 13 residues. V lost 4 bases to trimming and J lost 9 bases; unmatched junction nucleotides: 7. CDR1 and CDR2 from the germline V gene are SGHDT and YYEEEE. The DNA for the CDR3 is TGTGCCAGCAGCGGGCCGGGACAGCTTGAGCAGTTCTTC. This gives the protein CASSGPGQLEQFF.

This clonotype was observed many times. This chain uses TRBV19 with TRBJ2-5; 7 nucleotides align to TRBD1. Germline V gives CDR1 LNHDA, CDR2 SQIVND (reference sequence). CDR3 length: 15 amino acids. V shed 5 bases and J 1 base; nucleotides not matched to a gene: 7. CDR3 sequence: CASSGGQSFQETQYF. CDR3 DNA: TGTGCCAGTAGTGGGGGACAGTCGTTCCAAGAGACCCAGTACTTC.

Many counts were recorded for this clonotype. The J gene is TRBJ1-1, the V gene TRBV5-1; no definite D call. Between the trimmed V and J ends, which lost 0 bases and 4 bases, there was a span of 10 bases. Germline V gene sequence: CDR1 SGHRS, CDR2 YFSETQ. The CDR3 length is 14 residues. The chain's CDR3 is CASSLVLHTTEAFF. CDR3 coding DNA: TGCGCCAGCAGCTTGGTACTCCATACCACTGAAGCTTTCTTT.

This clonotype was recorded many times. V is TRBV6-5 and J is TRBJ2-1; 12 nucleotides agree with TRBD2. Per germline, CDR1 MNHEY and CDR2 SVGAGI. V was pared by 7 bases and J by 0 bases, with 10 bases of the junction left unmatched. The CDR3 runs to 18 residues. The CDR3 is CASNLLAGGIGSYNEQFF. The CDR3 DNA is TGTGCCAGCAATCTCCTAGCGGGGGGGATCGGCTCCTACAATGAGCAGTTCTTC.

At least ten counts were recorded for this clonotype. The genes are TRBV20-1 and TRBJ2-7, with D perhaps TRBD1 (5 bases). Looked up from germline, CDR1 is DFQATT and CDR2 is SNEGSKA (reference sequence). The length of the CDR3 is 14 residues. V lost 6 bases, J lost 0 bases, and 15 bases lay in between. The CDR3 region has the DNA TGCAGTGCCGTCCGGACGCAGGGCTCCTACGAGCAGTACTTC. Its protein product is CSAVRTQGSYEQYF.

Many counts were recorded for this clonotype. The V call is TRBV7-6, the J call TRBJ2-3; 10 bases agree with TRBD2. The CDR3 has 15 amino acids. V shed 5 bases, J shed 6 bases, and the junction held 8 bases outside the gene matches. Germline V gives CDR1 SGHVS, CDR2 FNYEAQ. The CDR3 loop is CASSRPGLASDTQYF. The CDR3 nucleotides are TGTGCCAGCAGCCGGCCGGGACTAGCGTCGGATACGCAGTATTTT.

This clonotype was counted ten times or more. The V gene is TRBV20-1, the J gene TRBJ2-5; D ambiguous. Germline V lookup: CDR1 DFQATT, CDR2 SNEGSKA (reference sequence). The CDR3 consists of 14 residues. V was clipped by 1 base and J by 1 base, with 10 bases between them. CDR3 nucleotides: TGCAGTGCTAGAGGATACGGATCCCAAGAGACCCAGTACTTC. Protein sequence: CSARGYGSQETQYF.

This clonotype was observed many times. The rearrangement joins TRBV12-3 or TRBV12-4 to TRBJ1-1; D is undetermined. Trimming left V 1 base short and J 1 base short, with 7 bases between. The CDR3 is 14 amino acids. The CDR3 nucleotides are TGTGCCAGCAGTTTAGAACGGCAGAACACTGAAGCTTTCTTT. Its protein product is CASSLERQNTEAFF.

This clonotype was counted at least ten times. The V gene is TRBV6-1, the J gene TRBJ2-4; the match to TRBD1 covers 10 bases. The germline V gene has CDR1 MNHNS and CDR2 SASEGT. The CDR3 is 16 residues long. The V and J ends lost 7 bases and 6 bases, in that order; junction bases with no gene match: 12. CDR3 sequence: CASTRVTGGARNIQYF. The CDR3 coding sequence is TGTGCCAGCACCCGCGTGACAGGGGGCGCCCGAAACATTCAGTACTTC.

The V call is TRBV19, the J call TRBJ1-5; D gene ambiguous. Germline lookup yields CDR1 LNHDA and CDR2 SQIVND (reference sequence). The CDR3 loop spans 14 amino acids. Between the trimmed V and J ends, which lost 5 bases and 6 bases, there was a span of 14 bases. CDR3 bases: TGTGCCAGTAGTCCACGACGGGTCATTCAGCCCCAGCATTTT. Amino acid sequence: CASSPRRVIQPQHF.

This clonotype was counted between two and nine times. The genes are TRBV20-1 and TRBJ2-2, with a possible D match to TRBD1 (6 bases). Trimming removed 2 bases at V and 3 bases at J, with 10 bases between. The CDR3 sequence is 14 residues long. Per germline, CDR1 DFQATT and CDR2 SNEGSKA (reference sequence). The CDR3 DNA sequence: TGCAGTGCTAGACAGTCAGGGGACACCGGGGAGCTGTTTTTT. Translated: CSARQSGDTGELFF.

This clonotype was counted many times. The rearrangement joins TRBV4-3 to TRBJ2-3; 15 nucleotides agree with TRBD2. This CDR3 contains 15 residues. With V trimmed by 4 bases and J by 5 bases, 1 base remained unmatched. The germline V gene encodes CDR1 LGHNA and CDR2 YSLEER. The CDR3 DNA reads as TGCGCCAGCAGCCGGGGACTAGCGGGGGGAGATACGCAGTATTTT. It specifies CASSRGLAGGDTQYF.